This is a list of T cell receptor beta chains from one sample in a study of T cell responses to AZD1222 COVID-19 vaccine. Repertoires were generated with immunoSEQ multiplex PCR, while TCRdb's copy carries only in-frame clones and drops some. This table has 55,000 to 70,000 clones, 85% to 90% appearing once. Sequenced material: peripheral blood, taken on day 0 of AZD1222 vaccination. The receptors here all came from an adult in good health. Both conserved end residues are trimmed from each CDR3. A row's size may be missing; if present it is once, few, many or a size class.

ASSIEGAGASGRGYT,TRBJ1-2,TRBV19,NA
ASSATGSGNTIY,TRBJ1-3,TRBV2,NA
ASSYSSGSSYNEQF,TRBJ2-1,TRBV6-6,NA
ASSFFIETGRAGELF,TRBJ2-2,TRBV5-1,NA
ASSTWGQDTEAF,TRBJ1-1,TRBV19,NA
ASSEWASDSSYNEQF,TRBJ2-1,TRBV7-6,NA
SVDGLNTEAF,TRBJ1-1,TRBV29-1,NA
ASSPRGRERVNYGYT,TRBJ1-2,TRBV18,NA
ASSFDLAAIYEQY,TRBJ2-7,TRBV5-5,NA
ASSEQGTHTGELF,TRBJ2-2,TRBV2,NA
ASSHSTGTQNEQF,TRBJ2-1,TRBV7-6,NA
ASSSGHITGELF,TRBJ2-2,TRBV7-3,NA
ASSLKAIRTTGELF,TRBJ2-2,TRBV7-2,NA
ASSPRTGGLEKLF,TRBJ1-4,TRBV5-4,NA
ATSAAGGADTQY,TRBJ2-3,TRBV24-1,NA
ASRGAHRPTGELF,TRBJ2-2,TRBV28,NA
ASSQVGEQF,TRBJ2-1,TRBV4-1,NA
ASSGTGGHGYT,TRBJ1-2,TRBV12-3/TRBV12-4,NA
ASSYQQGHPQH,TRBJ1-5,TRBV28,few
AWSFGATDTQY,TRBJ2-3,TRBV30,NA
ASSLSGGYSGNTIY,TRBJ1-3,TRBV27,NA
ASSYEGRGSEKLF,TRBJ1-4,TRBV6-2/TRBV6-3,once
ATTNTGELF,TRBJ2-2,TRBV11-2,NA
SAKTGYEQY,TRBJ2-7,TRBV20-1,NA
ASSPLAGGSYNEQF,TRBJ2-1,TRBV11-2,NA
ASRRDRSSYEQY,TRBJ2-7,TRBV2,NA
ASSFGQGKTDTQY,TRBJ2-3,TRBV7-9,NA
ASSPPSRGGKIPNEQF,TRBJ2-1,TRBV18,NA
ASSTASGGTNEKLF,TRBJ1-4,TRBV18,NA
ASSEVHGQGEGKLF,TRBJ1-4,TRBV6-1,once
ASSLAYGELF,TRBJ2-2,TRBV6-2/TRBV6-3,NA
ASSRTAMNTEAF,TRBJ1-1,TRBV4-1,NA
ASSLAGEGEQY,TRBJ2-7,TRBV19,NA
ASQSGTYTDTQY,TRBJ2-3,TRBV28,NA
ASSSRTGNAYGYT,TRBJ1-2,TRBV5-1,NA
AWSVGGEQY,TRBJ2-7,TRBV30,NA